Described below is a single TCR beta chain sequence and its context. This sample was taken from a study of CD8+CD57+ T cells in acquired aplastic anemia. Whole-study context: Mean yield of DNA from sorted CD4+ and CD8+ cells was approximately 3 ug.

Patients picked for sequencing had shown CD8+CD57+ cell expansion detected by flow cytometry. The cohort consisted entirely of patients having severe acquired aplastic anemia. V was shortened by 5 bases and J by 5 bases, with 16 bases between the two germline ends. CDR3 length: 14 amino acids. In germline, CDR1 is ENHRY, CDR2 SYGVKD. Genomic DNA, the template, was used for profiling of the TCR beta VDJ and CDR3. TCRdb analysed the reads with MiXCR anew, one entry per CDR3 protein. The table has roughly 220,000 distinct CDR3 sequences, around three fifths seen once; the top ten hold around 60%. This TCR came from a human donor with aplastic anemia. This chain uses TRBV10-3 with TRBJ2-7, with D possibly matching TRBD1 (6 bases). Sequenced: sorted CD4+, CD8+, or CD8+CD57+ T cells (not recorded which) from PBMCs. The CDR3 is CAISSQGKVNEQYF. CDR3 DNA: TGTGCCATCAGTTCACAGGGTAAGGTCAACGAGCAGTACTTC.